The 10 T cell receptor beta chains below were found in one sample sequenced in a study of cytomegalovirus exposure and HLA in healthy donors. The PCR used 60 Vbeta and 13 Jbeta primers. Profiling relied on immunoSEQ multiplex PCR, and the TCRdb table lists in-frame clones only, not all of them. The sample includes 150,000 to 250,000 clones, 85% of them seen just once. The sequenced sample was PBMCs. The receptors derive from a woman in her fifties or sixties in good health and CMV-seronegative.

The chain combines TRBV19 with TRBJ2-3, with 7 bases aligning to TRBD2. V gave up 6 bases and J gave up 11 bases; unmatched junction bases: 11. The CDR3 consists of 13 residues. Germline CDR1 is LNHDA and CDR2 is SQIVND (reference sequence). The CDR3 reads CASSNGLDRWQYF. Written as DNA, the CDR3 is TGTGCCAGTAGCAACGGACTAGATCGGTGGCAGTATTTT. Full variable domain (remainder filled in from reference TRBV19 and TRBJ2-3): DGGITQSPKYLFRKEGQNVTLSCEQNLNHDAMYWYRQDPGQGLRLIYYSQIVNDFQKGDIAEGYSVSREKKESFPLTVTSAQKNPTAFYLCASSNGLDRWQYFGPGTRLTVL.

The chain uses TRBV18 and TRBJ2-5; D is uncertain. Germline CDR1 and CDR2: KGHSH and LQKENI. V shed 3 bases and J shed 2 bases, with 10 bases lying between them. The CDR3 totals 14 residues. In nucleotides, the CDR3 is TGTGCCAGCTCACCTCGTAGTCTACAAGAGACCCAGTACTTC. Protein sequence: CASSPRSLQETQYF.

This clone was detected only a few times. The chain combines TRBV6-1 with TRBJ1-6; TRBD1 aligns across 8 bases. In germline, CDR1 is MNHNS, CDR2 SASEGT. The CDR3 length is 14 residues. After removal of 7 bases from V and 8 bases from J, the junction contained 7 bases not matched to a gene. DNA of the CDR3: TGTGCCAGCATGACTGGACAGGGTCATTCACCCCTCCACTTT. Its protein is CASMTGQGHSPLHF.

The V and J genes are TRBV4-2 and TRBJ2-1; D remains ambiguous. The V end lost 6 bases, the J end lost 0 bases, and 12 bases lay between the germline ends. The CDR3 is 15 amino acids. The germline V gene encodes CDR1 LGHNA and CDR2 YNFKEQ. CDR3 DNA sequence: TGTGCCAGCAGACCGACTGAGAGCTCCTACAATGAGCAGTTCTTC. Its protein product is CASRPTESSYNEQFF.

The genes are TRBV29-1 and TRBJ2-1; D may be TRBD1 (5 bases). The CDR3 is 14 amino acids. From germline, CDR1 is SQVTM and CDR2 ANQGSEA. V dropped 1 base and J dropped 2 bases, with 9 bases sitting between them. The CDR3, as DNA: TGCAGCGTTGAAGGGACATTTACCTACAATGAGCAGTTCTTC. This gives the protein CSVEGTFTYNEQFF.

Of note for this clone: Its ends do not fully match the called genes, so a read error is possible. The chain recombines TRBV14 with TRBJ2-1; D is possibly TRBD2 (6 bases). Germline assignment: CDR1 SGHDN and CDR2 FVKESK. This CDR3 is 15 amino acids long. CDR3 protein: CASSQPGESSNEQFF. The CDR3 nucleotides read TGTGCCAGCAGCCAACCGGGAGAGTCCTCCAATGAGCAGTTCTTC.

The CDR3 coding sequence is TGTGCCAGCAGCCAATGGGGAGCTGGGGAGACCCAGTACTTC. Protein product: CASSQWGAGETQYF. The chain has TRBV14 and TRBJ2-5; D possibly corresponds to TRBD2 (5 bases). The CDR3 loop spans 14 amino acids. V gave up 2 bases and J gave up 5 bases, with 12 bases separating them. The germline gives CDR1 SGHDN, CDR2 FVKESK.

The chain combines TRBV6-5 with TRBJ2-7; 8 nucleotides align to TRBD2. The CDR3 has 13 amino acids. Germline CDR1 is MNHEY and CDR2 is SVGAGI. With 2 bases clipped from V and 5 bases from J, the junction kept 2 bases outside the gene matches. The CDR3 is CASSYGLADEQYF. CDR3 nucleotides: TGTGCCAGCAGTTACGGACTAGCAGACGAGCAGTACTTC.

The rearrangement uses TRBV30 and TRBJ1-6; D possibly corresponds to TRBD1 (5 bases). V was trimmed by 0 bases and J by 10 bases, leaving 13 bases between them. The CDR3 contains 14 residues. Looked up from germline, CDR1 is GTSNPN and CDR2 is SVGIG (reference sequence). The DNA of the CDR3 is TGTGCCTGGAGTGTACTCAGGGAGGGATCACCCCTCCACTTT. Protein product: CAWSVLREGSPLHF.

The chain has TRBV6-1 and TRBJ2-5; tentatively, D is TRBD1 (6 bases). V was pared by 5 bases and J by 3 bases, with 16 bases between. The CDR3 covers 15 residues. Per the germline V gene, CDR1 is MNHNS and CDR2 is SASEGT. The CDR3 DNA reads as TGTGCCAGCAGTCGAGCTCCAGGGGTCGAAGAGACCCAGTACTTC. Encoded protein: CASSRAPGVEETQYF.